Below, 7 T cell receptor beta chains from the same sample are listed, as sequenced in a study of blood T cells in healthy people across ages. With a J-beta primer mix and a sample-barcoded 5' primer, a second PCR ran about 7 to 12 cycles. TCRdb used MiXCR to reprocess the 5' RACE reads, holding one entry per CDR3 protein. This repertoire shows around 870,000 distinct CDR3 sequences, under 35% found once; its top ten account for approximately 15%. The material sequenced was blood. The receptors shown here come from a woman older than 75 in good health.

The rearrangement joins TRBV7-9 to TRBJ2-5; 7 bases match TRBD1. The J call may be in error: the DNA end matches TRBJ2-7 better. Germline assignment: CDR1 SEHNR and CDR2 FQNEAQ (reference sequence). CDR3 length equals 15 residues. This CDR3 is CASSLVGHRGVEQYF. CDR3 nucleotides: TGTGCCAGCAGCTTAGTGGGCCACAGGGGAGTCGAGCAGTACTTC.

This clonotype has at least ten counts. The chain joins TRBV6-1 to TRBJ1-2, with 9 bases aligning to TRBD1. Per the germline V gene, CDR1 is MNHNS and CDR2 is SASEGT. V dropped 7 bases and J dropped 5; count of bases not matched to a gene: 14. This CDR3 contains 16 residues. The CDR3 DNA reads TGTGCCAGCAATCTTCTCCCGGGACAGGGCGTGTATGGCTACACCTTC. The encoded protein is CASNLLPGQGVYGYTF.

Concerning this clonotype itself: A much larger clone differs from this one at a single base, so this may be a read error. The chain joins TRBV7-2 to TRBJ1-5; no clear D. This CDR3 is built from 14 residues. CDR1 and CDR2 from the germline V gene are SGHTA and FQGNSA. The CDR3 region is CASSLTPSNQPRHF. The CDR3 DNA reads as TGTGCCAGCAGCCTAACCCCTAGCAATCAGCCCCGGCATTTT.

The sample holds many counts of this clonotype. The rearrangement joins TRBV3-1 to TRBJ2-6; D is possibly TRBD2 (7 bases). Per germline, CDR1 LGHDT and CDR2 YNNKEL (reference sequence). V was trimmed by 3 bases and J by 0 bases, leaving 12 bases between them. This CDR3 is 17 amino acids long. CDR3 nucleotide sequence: TGTGCCAGCAGCCAGGCGGGGGCCCACTCTGGGGCCAACGTCCTGACTTTC. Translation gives CASSQAGAHSGANVLTF.

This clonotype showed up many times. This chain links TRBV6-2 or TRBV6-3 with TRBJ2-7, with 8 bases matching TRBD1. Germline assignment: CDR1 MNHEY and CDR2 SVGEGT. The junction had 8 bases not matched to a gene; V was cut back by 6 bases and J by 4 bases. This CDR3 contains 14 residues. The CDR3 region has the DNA TGTGCCAGCAGGACCAACAGGGGGGAATACGAGCAGTACTTC. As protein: CASRTNRGEYEQYF.

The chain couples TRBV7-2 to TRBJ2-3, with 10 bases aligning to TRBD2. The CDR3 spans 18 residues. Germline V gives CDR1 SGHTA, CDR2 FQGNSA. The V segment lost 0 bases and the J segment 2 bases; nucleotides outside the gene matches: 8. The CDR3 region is CASSLAPGLADITDTQYF. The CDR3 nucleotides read TGTGCCAGCAGCTTAGCTCCTGGACTAGCGGACATCACAGATACGCAGTATTTT.

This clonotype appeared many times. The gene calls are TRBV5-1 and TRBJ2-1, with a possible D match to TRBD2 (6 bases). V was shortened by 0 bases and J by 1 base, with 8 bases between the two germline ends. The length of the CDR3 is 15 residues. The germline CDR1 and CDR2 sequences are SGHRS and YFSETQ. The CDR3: CASSLAGESYNEQFF. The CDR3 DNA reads TGCGCCAGCAGCTTGGCGGGGGAGTCCTACAATGAGCAGTTCTTC.